The rows below give T cell receptor beta chains drawn from one sample of a study of T cell repertoires in cytomegalovirus infection. TCRdb reprocessed the reads with MiXCR, giving one entry per CDR3 protein. The repertoire holds approximately 76,000 distinct CDR3 sequences, with more than 3.5% as singletons. Sequenced sample: PBMCs. The receptors were sampled from a human donor in good health (CMV status not recorded). Some clones in this sample may be carry-over from other donors' samples. Both conserved end residues are trimmed from each CDR3. A D gene is named only where the DNA matches it firmly.

>TRBV11-2|TRBJ2-5|TRBD2
ASSSGRRGLEETQY
>TRBV12-3/TRBV12-4|TRBJ1-5|.
ASTHKRVGNQPQH
>TRBV2|TRBJ2-3|.
ASTRSDTQY
>TRBV7-8|TRBJ2-7|TRBD1
ASSQTPDRSYEQY
>TRBV19|TRBJ1-2|TRBD1
ASTGQDYGYT
>TRBV7-2|TRBJ1-1|.
ASSPQGRSEAF
>TRBV6-1|TRBJ2-7|.
ASSEVWAYEQY
>TRBV6-1|TRBJ2-2|.
ASHGATGELF
>TRBV6-1|TRBJ2-1|.
ASSESDGSYNEQF
>TRBV6-2/TRBV6-3|TRBJ1-1|.
ASREETYMNTEAF
>TRBV28|TRBJ1-5|.
ASSPGGAGQPQH
>TRBV4-3|TRBJ2-4|.
ASSHASAGAKNIQY
>TRBV28|TRBJ2-5|TRBD2
ASTLAGGQQSQY
>TRBV28|TRBJ1-3|.
ASSLWNTIY
>TRBV7-2|TRBJ1-6|.
ASSPVSSYNSPLH
>TRBV7-4|TRBJ1-6|.
ASSLSIDVSYNSPLH
>TRBV27|TRBJ2-7|.
ASSLSTGPYEQY
>TRBV4-1|TRBJ1-1|TRBD1
ASSQATGPTGEAF
>TRBV3-1|TRBJ1-5|.
ASSQNGYVYQPQH
>TRBV6-2/TRBV6-3|TRBJ2-1|TRBD1
ASDRGIDNEQF
>TRBV4-1|TRBJ2-7|.
ASSLQAGGSSYEQY
>TRBV20-1|TRBJ2-7|.
SGDGNEQY
>TRBV24-1|TRBJ2-1|TRBD2
ATAAGGYNEQF
>TRBV7-2|TRBJ1-1|.
ASTFLGADTEAF
>TRBV28|TRBJ2-3|TRBD1
ASSRTGGGTDTQY
>TRBV4-2|TRBJ1-4|.
ASSQSGVNEKLF
>TRBV7-9|TRBJ2-7|TRBD1
ASNSQGAYEQY
>TRBV5-5|TRBJ2-7|.
VSSLGQFYEQY
>TRBV6-1|TRBJ2-2|.
ASSERHTGELF
>TRBV12-3/TRBV12-4|TRBJ2-7|.
ASSEPGTVA
>TRBV19|TRBJ1-6|.
ASRGLMGNSPLH
>TRBV28|TRBJ2-7|.
ASSLWTGGSYEQY
>TRBV18|TRBJ1-1|.
ASSGDYGDTEAF
>TRBV7-2|TRBJ2-2|.
ASSLGGNTGELF
>TRBV6-1|TRBJ2-1|.
ASGPWGDEVTEQF
>TRBV7-6|TRBJ2-1|.
ASSARPVCNEQF
>TRBV7-2|TRBJ2-7|TRBD1
ASSVNRGAYEQY
>TRBV7-2|TRBJ1-1|.
ASSLVPSGLGTEAF
>TRBV27|TRBJ1-5|.
ASSLEGINQPQH
>TRBV2|TRBJ2-5|TRBD2
ASIRLAGETQY
>TRBV4-1|TRBJ1-2|.
ASSQVWSYGYT
>TRBV28|TRBJ2-5|.
ASSFQERGSSQETQY
>TRBV7-2|TRBJ1-2|.
ASSHGQTEYGYT
>TRBV7-2|TRBJ2-3|.
ASSLGPGERTDTQY
>TRBV7-2|TRBJ2-7|.
ASSLNAGMRSPYEQY
>TRBV4-1|TRBJ2-3|.
ASSQWIRMRQY
>TRBV12-3/TRBV12-4|TRBJ2-1|TRBD2
ASSFRLRLAGGKGSYNEQF
>TRBV30|TRBJ1-5|.
AWSKGESGNQPQH
>TRBV6-2/TRBV6-3|TRBJ2-7|TRBD1
ASAPLGQMVGEQY
>TRBV7-9|TRBJ2-3|TRBD2
ASSRPNRAGSTDTQY
>TRBV19|TRBJ2-3|.
ASSLAGTQY
>TRBV6-2/TRBV6-3|TRBJ1-5|.
ASSYSGAQPQH
>TRBV10-3|TRBJ1-1|.
AIGQGNTEAF
>TRBV20-1|TRBJ1-1|.
SASRETNTEAF
>TRBV19|TRBJ2-3|.
ASSMGASGADTQY